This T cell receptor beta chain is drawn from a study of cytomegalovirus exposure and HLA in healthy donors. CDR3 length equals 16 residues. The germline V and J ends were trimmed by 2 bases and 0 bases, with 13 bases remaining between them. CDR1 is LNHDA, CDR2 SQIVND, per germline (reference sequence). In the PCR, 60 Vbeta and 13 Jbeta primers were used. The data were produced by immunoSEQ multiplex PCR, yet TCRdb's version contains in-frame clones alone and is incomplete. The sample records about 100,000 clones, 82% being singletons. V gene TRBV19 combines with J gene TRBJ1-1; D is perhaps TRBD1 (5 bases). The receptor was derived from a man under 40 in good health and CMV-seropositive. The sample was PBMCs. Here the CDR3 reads CASSILAGWMNTEAFF. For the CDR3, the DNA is TGTGCCAGTAGTATATTGGCAGGGTGGATGAACACTGAAGCTTTCTTT.